A single sample is the source of the 28 T cell receptor beta chains below, sequenced in a study of blood T cell repertoires in COVID-19. Measured with immunoSEQ multiplex PCR; TCRdb has only the in-frame clones, and not every one. Here the sample spans 25,000 to 30,000 clones, 70% to 90% being singletons. Sequences were obtained from peripheral blood. The receptors stem from a human donor in a cohort sampled during active COVID-19.

About this clone itself: One junction end does not reproduce the germline sequence, and a read error may be involved. CDR3 loop: CASSSLLETSYYEQFF. In nucleotides, the CDR3 is TGTGCCAGTAGTAGCCTCTTGGAGACTAGCTACTATGAGCAGTTCTTC. V and J are TRBV19 and TRBJ2-1, with TRBD2 identical over 7 bases. This CDR3 region has 16 residues. Germline V gives CDR1 LNHDA, CDR2 SQIVND (reference sequence).

The rearrangement joins TRBV5-1 to TRBJ2-7, with TRBD1 matching over 7 bases. J gave up 7 bases and V 4 bases, and 11 bases lay outside the gene matches. Germline CDR1 and CDR2: SGHRS and YFSETQ. The CDR3 extends over 14 amino acids. The CDR3 DNA reads as TGCGCCAGCAGCGGCACAGGGGACGGTAGAGAGCAGTACTTC. Translated, it gives CASSGTGDGREQYF.

V usage is TRBV5-1 and J usage is TRBJ2-7; 8 bases match TRBD2. Germline loops: CDR1 SGHRS, CDR2 YFSETQ. J was trimmed by 4 bases and V by 2 bases; bases with no gene match: 8. CDR3 length equals 15 residues. In DNA, the CDR3 is TGCGCCAGCAGCTTTTCGGCGGGGGGTTCTTACGAGCAGTACTTC. It specifies CASSFSAGGSYEQYF.

This chain joins TRBV11-2 and TRBJ2-5; D remains unclear. The V and J ends lost 3 bases and 3 bases respectively, with 8 bases between them. From germline, CDR1 is SGHAT and CDR2 FQNNGV. The CDR3 length is 13 residues. CDR3 bases: TGTGCCAGCAGCTTTTCCAGTGAAGAGACCCAGTACTTC. Translated, it gives CASSFSSEETQYF.

The table lists this clone with a count of one. The chain has TRBV9 and TRBJ1-1; D is possibly TRBD1 (5 bases). Trimming cost V 3 bases and J 3 bases, with 12 bases left between them. Germline V gene data show CDR1 as SGDLS and CDR2 as YYNGEE. The CDR3 is 14 residues long. CDR3 loop: CASSAGWGDTEAFF. In DNA, the CDR3 is TGTGCCAGCAGCGCAGGCTGGGGGGACACTGAAGCTTTCTTT.

The chain recombines TRBV6-5 with TRBJ2-2; D is unresolved. CDR3 length equals 15 residues. CDR1 and CDR2 from the germline V gene are MNHEY and SVGAGI. The V and J ends lost 7 bases and 5 bases respectively, with 17 bases between them. The CDR3 here is CASTRLRVETGELFF. The CDR3 DNA reads as TGTGCCAGCACACGGCTACGGGTAGAAACCGGGGAGCTGTTTTTT.

The chain combines TRBV5-4 with TRBJ1-2; D is undetermined. Trimming took 0 bases from V and 0 from J, leaving 3 bases between them. The CDR3 consists of 13 residues. CDR1 is SGHNT and CDR2 is YYREEE in the germline V gene (reference sequence). Written as DNA, the CDR3 is TGTGCCAGCAGCTTGGACACTAACTATGGCTACACCTTC. Translating it yields CASSLDTNYGYTF.

The chain combines TRBV18 with TRBJ2-3; the D gene is possibly TRBD1 (6 bases). V dropped 6 bases and J dropped 1 base, with 8 bases sitting between them. This CDR3 has 13 residues. Germline CDR1 and CDR2: KGHSH and LQKENI. CDR3 amino acids: CASSDSRTDTQYF. In DNA, the CDR3 is TGTGCCAGCTCGGACAGCCGCACAGATACGCAGTATTTT.

The chain couples TRBV7-2 to TRBJ2-3, with no clear D. The CDR3 covers 13 residues. Trimming removed 7 bases from V and 1 base from J, with 9 bases in between. Per the germline V gene, CDR1 is SGHTA and CDR2 is FQGNSA. In nucleotides, the CDR3 is TGTGCCAGCACCCTCTCGGGCACAGATACGCAGTATTTT. This translates into CASTLSGTDTQYF. The whole variable domain, remainder taken from reference TRBV7-2 and TRBJ2-3, is GAGVSQSPSNKVTEKGKDVELRCDPISGHTALYWYRQSLGQGLEFLIYFQGNSAPDKSGLPSDRFSAERTGGSVSTLTIQRTQQEDSAVYLCASTLSGTDTQYFGPGTRLTVL.

This sequence joins TRBV19 and TRBJ1-1; 9 bases agree with TRBD1. This CDR3 comprises 13 residues. Trimming took 5 bases from V and 6 from J; bases not matched to a gene: 4. CDR1 and CDR2 (germline): LNHDA, SQIVND (reference sequence). The CDR3 DNA reads TGTGCCAGTAGTGAACAGGGGGCACCTGAAGCTTTCTTT. Its translation: CASSEQGAPEAFF.

This clone has only one observation. Other DNA sequences in the same sample also yield this CDR3. The chain is built from TRBV7-9 and TRBJ2-2; 16 nucleotides line up with TRBD2. The CDR3 length is 19 residues. The V segment lost 4 bases and the J segment 3 bases; nucleotides outside the gene matches: 8. Germline V gene lookup returns CDR1 SEHNR and CDR2 FQNEAQ (reference sequence). CDR3 DNA sequence: TGTGCCAGCAGCTCAACGGGACTAGCGGGGGGGCGGGACACCGGGGAGCTGTTTTTT. This gives the protein CASSSTGLAGGRDTGELFF. Full variable domain (missing parts from reference TRBV7-9 and TRBJ2-2): DTGVSQNPRHKITKRGQNVTFRCDPISEHNRLYWYRQTLGQGPEFLTYFQNEAQLEKSRLLSDRFSAERPKGSFSTLEIQRTEQGDSAMYLCASSSTGLAGGRDTGELFFGEGSRLTVL.

V gene TRBV7-3 combines with J gene TRBJ1-2; D not certain. CDR3 length equals 12 residues. V shed 2 bases and J shed 6 bases, with 7 bases lying between them. CDR1 is SGHTA and CDR2 is FQGTGA in the germline V gene. In DNA, the CDR3 is TGTGCCAGCAGCTTATGGGCTGATGGCTACACCTTC. Its protein product is CASSLWADGYTF.

V usage is TRBV30 and J usage is TRBJ1-1; the match to TRBD1 covers 8 bases. Germline-derived CDR1 and CDR2 are GTSNPN and SVGIG (reference sequence). This CDR3 spans 15 amino acids. With V trimmed by 5 bases and J by 4 bases, 12 bases remained unmatched. CDR3 nucleotide sequence: TGTGCCTGGGAAAGTCACCCAGGGGGCGGCACTGAAGCTTTCTTT. Translating it yields CAWESHPGGGTEAFF.

The chain is built from TRBV5-5 and TRBJ2-5, with 10 bases matching TRBD2. CDR3 length: 15 amino acids. With V trimmed by 4 bases and J by 0 bases, 3 bases remained unmatched. CDR1 is SGHKS and CDR2 is YYEKEE in the germline V gene (reference sequence). CDR3 in DNA: TGTGCCAGCAGCAGGGGACTAGCGAACCAAGAGACCCAGTACTTC. This gives the protein CASSRGLANQETQYF.

The chain carries TRBV9 and TRBJ2-2, with 8 bases aligning to TRBD1. From germline, CDR1 is SGDLS and CDR2 YYNGEE. Trimming cost V 4 bases and J 3 bases; bases outside gene matches: 2. The CDR3 has 14 amino acids. CDR3 in amino acids: CASSLGQDTGELFF. For the CDR3, the DNA is TGTGCCAGCAGCCTGGGACAGGACACCGGGGAGCTGTTTTTT.

The sample holds one count of this clone. The rearrangement uses TRBV6-5 and TRBJ1-4; D possibly corresponds to TRBD1 (5 bases). The germline V gene has CDR1 MNHEY and CDR2 SVGAGI. The CDR3 runs 14 residues. Trimming shortened V by 8 bases and J by 4 bases, and 14 bases separated the two germline ends. The CDR3 nucleotides read TGTGCCAGCGCCAGGGCGCGTCTTAATGAAAAACTGTTTTTT. It codes for CASARARLNEKLFF.

V gene TRBV2 combines with J gene TRBJ2-2; 7 positions agree with TRBD2. In germline, CDR1 is SNHLY, CDR2 FYNNEI. V trimming: 3 bases; J trimming: 5 bases; junction bases outside the gene matches: 6. This CDR3 comprises 15 residues. CDR3: CASSEPRGRTGELFF. As DNA, the CDR3 is TGTGCCAGCAGTGAGCCGCGGGGGAGGACCGGGGAGCTGTTTTTT. Supplemented by reference TRBV2 and TRBJ2-2, the full variable domain reads EPEVTQTPSHQVTQMGQEVILRCVPISNHLYFYWYRQILGQKVEFLVSFYNNEISEKSEIFDDQFSVERPDGSNFTLKIRSTKLEDSAMYFCASSEPRGRTGELFFGEGSRLTVL.

This chain links TRBV11-2 with TRBJ1-1; a weak D match, TRBD1 (5 bases). Trimming stripped 5 bases from V and 5 bases from J, with 18 bases between. Germline lookup yields CDR1 SGHAT and CDR2 FQNNGV. This CDR3 has 15 residues. CDR3 sequence: CASSPTRGRGTEAFF. CDR3 nucleotide sequence: TGTGCCAGCAGCCCAACTCGGGGGAGGGGTACTGAAGCTTTCTTT.

This chain connects TRBV2 to TRBJ2-7, with D uncertain. V shed 7 bases and J shed 5 bases, with 18 bases lying between them. This CDR3 has 14 residues. Germline V CDR1 and CDR2: SNHLY, FYNNEI. Here the CDR3 DNA reads TGTGCCAGCAAAGTATACGGTGTTCTCAACGAGCAGTACTTC. Translating it yields CASKVYGVLNEQYF.

The rearrangement links TRBV4-1 to TRBJ2-3; 7 bases line up with TRBD2. The V and J ends lost 3 bases and 2 bases, in that order; junction bases with no gene match: 11. Germline CDR1 MGHRA, CDR2 YSYEKL. The CDR3 is 17 residues long. The CDR3 nucleotides read TGCGCCAGCAGCCAGCCTAGCCTCGGGACTATCACAGATACGCAGTATTTT. Residues: CASSQPSLGTITDTQYF.

This clone showed up just once. The chain employs TRBV3-1 (or the pseudogene TRBV3-2) and TRBJ1-1, with TRBD1 matching 7 bases. Germline assignment: CDR1 LGHDT and CDR2 YNNKEL (reference sequence). The CDR3 sequence is 12 residues long. V lost 3 bases, J lost 10 bases, and 5 bases stayed unmatched. The DNA for the CDR3 is TGTGCCAGCAGCCACCCCCAGGGGGGAGCTTTCTTT. This gives the protein CASSHPQGGAFF.

The chain employs TRBV5-1 and TRBJ2-3; TRBD2 matches 9 bases. The J segment lost 3 bases and the V segment lost 0 bases, leaving 5 bases of the junction unmatched. Germline V CDR1 and CDR2: SGHRS, YFSETQ. This CDR3 region has 16 residues. The chain's CDR3 is CASSLGFSGGTDTQYF. DNA for the CDR3: TGCGCCAGCAGCTTGGGTTTCAGCGGGGGGACAGATACGCAGTATTTT.

CDR3 DNA sequence: TGTGCCAGCTCTCTCCGGACAGGGCAAGAGACCCAGTACTTC. Residues: CASSLRTGQETQYF. V and J are TRBV18 and TRBJ2-5, with 8 positions matching TRBD1. V lost 6 bases, J lost 2 bases, and 5 bases stayed unmatched. Per the germline V gene, CDR1 is KGHSH and CDR2 is LQKENI. The CDR3 extends over 14 amino acids.

The chain employs TRBV4-1 and TRBJ1-6; tentative D call: TRBD1 (6 bases). The V gene lost 1 base and the J gene lost 9 bases, with 19 bases spanning the gap. Germline-derived CDR1 and CDR2 are MGHRA and YSYEKL. The CDR3 sequence is 17 residues long. Here the CDR3 reads CASSQGRGGRAASPLHF. The CDR3 nucleotides are TGCGCCAGCAGCCAAGGTAGAGGGGGTCGGGCCGCTTCACCCCTCCACTTT.

The chain employs TRBV19 and TRBJ1-5; D possibly corresponds to TRBD1 (5 bases). In germline, CDR1 is LNHDA, CDR2 SQIVND (reference sequence). The CDR3 sequence is 15 residues long. Trimming removed 3 bases from V and 5 bases from J, with 14 bases in between. This CDR3 is CASSIRQGGDQPQHF. The CDR3 nucleotides are TGTGCCAGTAGTATTCGGCAGGGCGGTGATCAGCCCCAGCATTTT.

By proportion, this clone is medium-sized (0.01 to 0.1%). V gene TRBV19 combines with J gene TRBJ1-6; a possible D gene is TRBD1 (5 bases). The germline CDR1 and CDR2 sequences are LNHDA and SQIVND (reference sequence). Deletions cut 3 bases from V and 5 bases from J, with 14 bases between. The CDR3 spans 16 residues. The CDR3 DNA reads TGTGCCAGTAGTATGCGGAGGGGTTACAATAATTCACCCCTCCACTTT. Its protein product is CASSMRRGYNNSPLHF.

The gene calls are TRBV29-1 and TRBJ1-3; D is unclear. There are 17 residues in the CDR3. V lost 6 bases, J lost 0 bases, and 21 bases lay in between. Looked up from germline, CDR1 is SQVTM and CDR2 is ANQGSEA. CDR3 coding DNA: TGCAGCGTCATTCGGTGGGAAAGAGGGAGCTCTGGAAACACCATATATTTT. It is translated as CSVIRWERGSSGNTIYF. The whole variable domain, remainder taken from reference TRBV29-1 and TRBJ1-3, is SAVISQKPSRDICQRGTSLTIQCQVDSQVTMMFWYRQQPGQSLTLIATANQGSEATYESGFVIDKFPISRPNLTFSTLTVSNMSPEDSSIYLCSVIRWERGSSGNTIYFGEGSWLTVV.

The chain carries TRBV10-1 and TRBJ1-4; 11 bases match TRBD1. This CDR3 is 14 amino acids long. Per the germline V gene, CDR1 is WNHNN and CDR2 is SYGVQD (reference sequence). The trim removed 5 bases at V and 7 bases at J, leaving 3 bases unmatched. CDR3 nucleotide sequence: TGCGCCAGCAGTCAGGACAGGGGGCCTGAAAAACTGTTTTTT. As protein: CASSQDRGPEKLFF.